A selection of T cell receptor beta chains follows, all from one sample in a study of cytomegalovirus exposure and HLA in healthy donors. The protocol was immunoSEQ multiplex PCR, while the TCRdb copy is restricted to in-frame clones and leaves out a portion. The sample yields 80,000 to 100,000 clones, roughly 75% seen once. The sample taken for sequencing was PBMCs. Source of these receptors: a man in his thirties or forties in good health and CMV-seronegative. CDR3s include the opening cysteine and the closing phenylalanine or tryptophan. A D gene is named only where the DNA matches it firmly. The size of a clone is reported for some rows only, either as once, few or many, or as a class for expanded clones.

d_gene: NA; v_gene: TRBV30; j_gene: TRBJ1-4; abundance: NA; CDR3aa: CAWSLPYQAPDEKLFF; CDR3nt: TGTGCCTGGAGCCTACCTTACCAGGCTCCCGATGAAAAACTGTTTTTT
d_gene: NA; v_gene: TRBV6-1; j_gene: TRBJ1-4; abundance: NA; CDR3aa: CASIQGPNEKLFF; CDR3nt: TGTGCCAGTATACAGGGCCCAAATGAAAAACTGTTTTTT
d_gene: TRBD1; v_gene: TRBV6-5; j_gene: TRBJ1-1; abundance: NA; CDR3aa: CASRTGVNTEAFF; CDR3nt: TGTGCCAGCAGAACAGGGGTGAACACTGAAGCTTTCTTT
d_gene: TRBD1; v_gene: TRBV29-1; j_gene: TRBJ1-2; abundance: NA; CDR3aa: CSVPGQGNLANYGYTF; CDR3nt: TGCAGCGTTCCGGGACAGGGAAACCTTGCTAACTATGGCTACACCTTC
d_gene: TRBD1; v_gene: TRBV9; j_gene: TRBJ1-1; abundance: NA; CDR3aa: CASRNLGTGHMGSTEAFF; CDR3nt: TGTGCCAGCAGAAACCTTGGGACAGGCCATATGGGTAGCACTGAAGCTTTCTTT
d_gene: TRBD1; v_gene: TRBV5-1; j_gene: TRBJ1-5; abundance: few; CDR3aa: CASSLGSGGNQPQHF; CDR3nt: TGCGCCAGCAGCTTGGGATCAGGGGGGAATCAGCCCCAGCATTTT
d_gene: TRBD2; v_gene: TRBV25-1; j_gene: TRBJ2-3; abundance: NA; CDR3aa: CASSESRTPGGDTQYF; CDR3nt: TGTGCCAGCAGTGAATCGCGGACACCGGGGGGAGATACGCAGTATTTT
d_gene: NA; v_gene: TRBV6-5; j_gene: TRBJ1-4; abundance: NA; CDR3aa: CASRKQGGDEKLFF; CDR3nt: TGTGCCAGCAGAAAACAGGGAGGGGATGAAAAACTGTTTTTT
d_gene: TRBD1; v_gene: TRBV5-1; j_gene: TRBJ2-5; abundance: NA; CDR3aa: CASSPENRGKETQYF; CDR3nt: TGCGCCAGCAGCCCCGAGAACAGGGGTAAAGAGACCCAGTACTTC
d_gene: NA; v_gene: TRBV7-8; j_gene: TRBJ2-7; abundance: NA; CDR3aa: CASSFDTPYEQYF; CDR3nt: TGTGCCAGCAGCTTCGACACCCCCTACGAGCAGTACTTC
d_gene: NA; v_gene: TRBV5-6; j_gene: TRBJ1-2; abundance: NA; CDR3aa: CASSPTSAYGYTF; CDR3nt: TGTGCCAGCAGCCCGACTTCGGCCTATGGCTACACCTTC
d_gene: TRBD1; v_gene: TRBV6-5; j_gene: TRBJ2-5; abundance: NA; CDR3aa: CASSYWTGAQETQYF; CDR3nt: TGTGCCAGCAGTTATTGGACAGGGGCCCAAGAGACCCAGTACTTC
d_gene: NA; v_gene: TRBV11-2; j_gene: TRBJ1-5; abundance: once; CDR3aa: CASSFRGARNQPQHF; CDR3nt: TGTGCCAGCAGCTTTCGGGGGGCGAGAAATCAGCCCCAGCATTTT
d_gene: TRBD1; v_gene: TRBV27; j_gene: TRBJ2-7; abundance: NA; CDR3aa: CASRKGALEQYF; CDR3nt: TGTGCCAGTCGCAAGGGGGCTCTCGAGCAGTACTTC
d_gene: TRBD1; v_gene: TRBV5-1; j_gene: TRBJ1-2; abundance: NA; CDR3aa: CASSPGQNYGYTF; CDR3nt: TGCGCCAGCAGCCCGGGACAGAACTATGGCTACACCTTC
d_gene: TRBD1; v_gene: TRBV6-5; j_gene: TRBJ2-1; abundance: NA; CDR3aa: CASSPTGGRYNEQFF; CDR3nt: TGTGCCAGCAGCCCTACAGGGGGCCGGTACAATGAGCAGTTCTTC
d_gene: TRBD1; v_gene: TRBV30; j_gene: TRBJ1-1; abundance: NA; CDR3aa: CAWSVLNRGEAFF; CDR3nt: TGTGCCTGGAGTGTACTGAACAGGGGTGAAGCTTTCTTT
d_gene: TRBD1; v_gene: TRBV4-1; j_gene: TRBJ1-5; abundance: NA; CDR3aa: CASSQELLQGGNQPQHF; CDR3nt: TGCGCCAGCAGCCAAGAGCTCCTACAGGGGGGCAATCAGCCCCAGCATTTT
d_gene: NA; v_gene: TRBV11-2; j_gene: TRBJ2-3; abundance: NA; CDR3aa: CASSEDKMTDTQYF; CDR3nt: TGTGCCAGCAGCGAAGACAAAATGACAGATACGCAGTATTTT
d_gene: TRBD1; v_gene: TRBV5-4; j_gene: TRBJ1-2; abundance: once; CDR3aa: CASSSQQGNNYGYTF; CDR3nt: TGTGCCAGCAGCTCCCAACAGGGGAACAACTATGGCTACACCTTC
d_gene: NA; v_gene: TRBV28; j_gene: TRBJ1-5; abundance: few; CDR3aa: CASSLFSGTYSNQPQHF; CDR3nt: TGTGCCAGCAGTTTATTTTCAGGCACCTATAGCAATCAGCCCCAGCATTTT
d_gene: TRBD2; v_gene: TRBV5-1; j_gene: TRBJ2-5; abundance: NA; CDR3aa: CASSPGTSGSNGLETQYF; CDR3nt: TGCGCCAGCAGCCCAGGGACTAGCGGGTCCAACGGGCTTGAGACCCAGTACTTC
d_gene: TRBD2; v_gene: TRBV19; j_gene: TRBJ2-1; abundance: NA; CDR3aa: CASVPGSGTYNEQFF; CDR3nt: TGTGCCAGTGTCCCGGGGAGCGGGACGTACAATGAGCAGTTCTTC
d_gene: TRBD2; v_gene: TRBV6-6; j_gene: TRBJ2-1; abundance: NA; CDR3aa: CATGGVAGDNEQFF; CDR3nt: TGTGCCACCGGGGGAGTAGCGGGAGACAATGAGCAGTTCTTC
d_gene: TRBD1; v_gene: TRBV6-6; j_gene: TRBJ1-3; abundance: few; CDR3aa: CASSRDSSSGNTIYF; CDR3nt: TGTGCCAGCAGTAGGGACAGTTCCTCTGGAAACACCATATATTTT
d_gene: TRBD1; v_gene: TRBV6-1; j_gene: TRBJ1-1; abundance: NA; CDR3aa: CASTTGGREAFF; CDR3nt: TGTGCCAGCACGACAGGGGGTCGTGAAGCTTTCTTT
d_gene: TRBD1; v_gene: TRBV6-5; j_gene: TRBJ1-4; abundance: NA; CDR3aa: CASSLFKGAREKLFF; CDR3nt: TGTGCCAGCAGTCTTTTTAAGGGGGCTCGGGAAAAACTGTTTTTT